This T cell receptor (beta chain) originates from a study of cytomegalovirus exposure and HLA in healthy donors. General study findings and limits: Fewer N-insertions than the approximately 610-donor mean were reportedly shown by an Asian-associated ancestry cluster in a later analysis.

While unrecorded immune exposures were likely, the donors were nominally healthy when sampled. The CDR3 covers 17 residues. The germline CDR1 and CDR2 sequences are MNHNS and SASEGT. Losses at the gene ends were 4 bases for V and 5 bases for J; bases not matched to a gene: 11. This PCR relied on a set of 60 Vbeta primers and 13 Jbeta primers. Assay: immunoSEQ multiplex PCR; the TCRdb copy retains only in-frame clones and omits some. The sample has more than 95,000 clones, 70% to 85% seen once. To note about this clone: What it recognizes is unknown.

This receptor was taken from a man between 18 and 29 years old in good health and CMV-seronegative. Sequencing was performed on PBMCs. This chain links TRBV6-1 with TRBJ1-1; 12 bases align to TRBD1. For the CDR3, the DNA is TGTGCCAGCAGTGGAGGGGGTGGGGGACAGGGGGCTACTGAAGCTTTCTTT. Translation: CASSGGGGGQGATEAFF.